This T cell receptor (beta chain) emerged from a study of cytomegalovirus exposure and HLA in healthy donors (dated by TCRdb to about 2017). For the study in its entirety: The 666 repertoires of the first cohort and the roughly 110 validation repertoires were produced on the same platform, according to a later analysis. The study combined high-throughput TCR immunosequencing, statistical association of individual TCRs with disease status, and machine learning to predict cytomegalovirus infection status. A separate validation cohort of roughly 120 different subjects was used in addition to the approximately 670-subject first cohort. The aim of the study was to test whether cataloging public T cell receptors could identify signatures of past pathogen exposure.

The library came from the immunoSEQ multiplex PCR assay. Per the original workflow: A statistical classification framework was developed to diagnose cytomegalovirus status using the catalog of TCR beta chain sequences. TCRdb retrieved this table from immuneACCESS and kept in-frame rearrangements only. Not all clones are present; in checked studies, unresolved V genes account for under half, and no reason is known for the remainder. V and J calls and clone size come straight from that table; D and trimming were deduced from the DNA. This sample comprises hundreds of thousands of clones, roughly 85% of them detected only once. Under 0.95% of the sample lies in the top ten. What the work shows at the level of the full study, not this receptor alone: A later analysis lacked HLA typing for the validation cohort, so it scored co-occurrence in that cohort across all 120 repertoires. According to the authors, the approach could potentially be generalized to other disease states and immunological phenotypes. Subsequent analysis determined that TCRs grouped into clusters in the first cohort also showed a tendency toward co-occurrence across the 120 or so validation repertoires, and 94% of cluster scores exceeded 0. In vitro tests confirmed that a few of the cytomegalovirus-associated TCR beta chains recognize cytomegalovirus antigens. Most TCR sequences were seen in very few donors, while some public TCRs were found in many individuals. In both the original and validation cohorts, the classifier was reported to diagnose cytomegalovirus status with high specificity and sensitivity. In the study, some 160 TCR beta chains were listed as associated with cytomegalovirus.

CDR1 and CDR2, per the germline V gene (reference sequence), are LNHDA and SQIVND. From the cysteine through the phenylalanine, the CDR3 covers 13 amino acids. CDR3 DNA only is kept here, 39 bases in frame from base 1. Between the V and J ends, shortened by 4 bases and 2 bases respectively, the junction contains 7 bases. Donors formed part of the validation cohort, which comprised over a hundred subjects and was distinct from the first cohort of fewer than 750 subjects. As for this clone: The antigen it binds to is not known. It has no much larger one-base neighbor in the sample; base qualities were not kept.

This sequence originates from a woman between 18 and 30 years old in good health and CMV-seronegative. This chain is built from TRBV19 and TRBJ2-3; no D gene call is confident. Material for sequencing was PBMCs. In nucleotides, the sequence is TGTGCCAGTAGTAGCGCCTTCACAGATACGCAGTATTTT. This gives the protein CASSSAFTDTQYF.